The 15 T cell receptor beta chains reported below all come from one sample, sequenced in a study of Ad26.COV2.S vaccination and SARS-CoV-2 variants. Treatment indicated: around 19 received Ad26.COV2.S at low or high dose, single or two shots; five or six received placebo; per-sample allocation not given. Sampling took place 63 days after the first vaccine or placebo injection. Method: immunoSEQ multiplex PCR; TCRdb's copy keeps in-frame clones and lacks some. The sample yields around 450,000 clones, roughly 88% seen once. The sample consisted of peripheral blood, taken in a trial of Ad26.COV2.S vaccine versus placebo. These receptors originate from a person between 18 and 65 years old who received the Ad26.COV2.S COVID-19 vaccine or a placebo.

This clone has only a few counts. The rearrangement joins TRBV6-2 or TRBV6-3 to TRBJ2-7, with 9 bases aligning to TRBD1. The CDR3 extends over 14 amino acids. CDR1 is MNHEY and CDR2 is SVGEGT in the germline V gene. Losses at the gene ends were 2 bases for V and 4 bases for J; bases not matched to a gene: 3. CDR3: CASSYGDRVYEQYF. The DNA for the CDR3 is TGTGCCAGCAGTTACGGGGACAGGGTGTACGAGCAGTACTTC.

The rearrangement joins TRBV9 to TRBJ2-2, with D perhaps being TRBD1 or TRBD2 (5 bases each). Trimming shortened V by 0 bases and J by 1 base, and 19 bases separated the two germline ends. CDR1 and CDR2 (germline): SGDLS, YYNGEE. CDR3 length: 19 amino acids. In DNA, the CDR3 is TGTGCCAGCAGCGTAGGCGGCTTTAGGGGACCGAAGAACACCGGGGAGCTGTTTTTT. Its protein product is CASSVGGFRGPKNTGELFF.

This rearrangement joins TRBV9 to TRBJ2-2, with 7 bases identical to TRBD1. Germline V CDR1 and CDR2: SGDLS, YYNGEE. J gave up 1 base and V 6 bases, and 6 bases lay outside the gene matches. CDR3 length: 15 residues. CDR3 coding DNA: TGTGCCAGCATACCCGGACAGGAGAACACCGGGGAGCTGTTTTTT. This codes for CASIPGQENTGELFF.

V and J are TRBV9 and TRBJ2-3, with D uncertain. The CDR3 covers 14 residues. V was pared by 2 bases and J by 3 bases, with 10 bases between. Germline V gene lookup returns CDR1 SGDLS and CDR2 YYNGEE. CDR3 sequence reads: CASSVTTGTDTQYF. The CDR3 DNA is TGTGCCAGCAGCGTTACGACCGGGACAGATACGCAGTATTTT.

The genes are TRBV6-2 or TRBV6-3 and TRBJ2-7; D possibly corresponds to TRBD2 (7 bases). The ends were cut back, 2 bases at V and 3 bases at J, with 14 bases in the middle. Germline V gene sequence: CDR1 MNHEY, CDR2 SVGEGT. CDR3 length equals 15 residues. CDR3 nucleotide sequence: TGTGCCAGCAGTTACGGGAGGGGGGCTGGCTACGAGCAGTACTTC. As protein: CASSYGRGAGYEQYF.

In this sample, this clone turned up once. This chain joins TRBV28 and TRBJ1-5; D not resolved. V lost 6 bases to trimming and J lost 0 bases, with 9 bases between them. Germline V lookup: CDR1 MDHEN, CDR2 SYDVKM. CDR3 length: 14 residues. DNA of the CDR3: TGTGCCAGCAGGGGCGGGTATAGCAATCAGCCCCAGCATTTT. This codes for CASRGGYSNQPQHF.

The rearrangement uses TRBV28 and TRBJ2-7; 14 bases are a match to TRBD2. Germline V gene data show CDR1 as MDHEN and CDR2 as SYDVKM. J was trimmed by 7 bases and V by 6 bases; bases with no gene match: 8. CDR3 length: 15 residues. This CDR3 reads CASRRTSGRHREQYF. CDR3 in DNA: TGTGCCAGCAGGAGGACTAGCGGGAGGCATCGGGAGCAGTACTTC.

The V call is TRBV28, the J call TRBJ1-2, with D hard to call. The CDR3 totals 12 residues. V lost 5 bases to trimming and J lost 4 bases, with 8 bases between them. Germline V gives CDR1 MDHEN, CDR2 SYDVKM. The CDR3 here is CASSGQVYGYTF. CDR3 sequence (DNA): TGTGCCAGCAGTGGGCAGGTCTATGGCTACACCTTC.

This clone was detected once. The V gene is TRBV7-2, the J gene TRBJ1-3; TRBD1 matches 8 bases. V was clipped by 5 bases and J by 4 bases; unmatched bases: 13. Germline V gives CDR1 SGHTA, CDR2 FQGNSA. This CDR3 is built from 17 residues. This CDR3 is CASSPELDRAWGNTIYF. DNA of the CDR3: TGTGCCAGCAGCCCTGAATTGGACAGGGCGTGGGGAAACACCATATATTTT.

J is TRBJ1-1 and V is TRBV9; maybe TRBD1 (5 bases). The CDR3 consists of 14 residues. Trimming shortened V by 0 bases and J by 4 bases, and 10 bases separated the two germline ends. Per germline, CDR1 SGDLS and CDR2 YYNGEE. CDR3 sequence (DNA): TGTGCCAGCAGCGTAGAAGGGGTAGCCACTGAAGCTTTCTTT. Its protein is CASSVEGVATEAFF. The whole variable domain, remainder taken from reference TRBV9 and TRBJ1-1, is DSGVTQTPKHLITATGQRVTLRCSPRSGDLSVYWYQQSLDQGLQFLIQYYNGEERAKGNILERFSAQQFPDLHSELNLSSLELGDSALYFCASSVEGVATEAFFGQGTRLTVV.

V and J are TRBV2 and TRBJ2-4; TRBD1 is a possible D gene (5 bases). Deletions cut 8 bases from V and 9 bases from J, with 11 bases between. This CDR3 spans 11 amino acids. Germline loops: CDR1 SNHLY, CDR2 FYNNEI. The chain's CDR3 is CASLGAGIQYF. Here the CDR3 DNA reads TGTGCCAGCCTAGGGGCCGGCATTCAGTACTTC.

The J gene is TRBJ2-1, the V gene TRBV10-3, with TRBD2 matching over 8 bases. The CDR3 consists of 12 residues. The germline V gene encodes CDR1 ENHRY and CDR2 SYGVKD. J lost 5 bases, V lost 10 bases, and 4 bases had no gene match. CDR3 nucleotide sequence: TGTGCCACAGCGGGAGCAGACAATGAGCAGTTCTTC. Amino acid sequence: CATAGADNEQFF.

The chain employs TRBV27 and TRBJ2-7; a possible D gene is TRBD2 (5 bases). CDR1 is MNHEY and CDR2 is SMNVEV in the germline V gene (reference sequence). CDR3 length equals 15 residues. Trimming cost V 0 bases and J 6 bases, with 15 bases left between them. CDR3 loop: CASSLSLDGVSEQYF. The CDR3 region has the DNA TGTGCCAGCAGTTTATCCCTGGACGGGGTTTCCGAGCAGTACTTC.

The chain couples TRBV15 to TRBJ1-1; D ambiguous. The CDR3 covers 16 residues. The V end was cut by 0 bases, the J end by 3 bases, with 14 bases between. Per the germline V gene, CDR1 is LNHNV and CDR2 is YYDKDF (reference sequence). DNA for the CDR3: TGTGCCACCAGCAGAGAGCGGTCCTATTGGGACACTGAAGCTTTCTTT. Translated: CATSRERSYWDTEAFF.

The chain recombines TRBV2 with TRBJ1-2; D is unresolved. This CDR3 has 13 residues. Germline loops: CDR1 SNHLY, CDR2 FYNNEI. V was pared by 5 bases and J by 2 bases, with 9 bases between. This CDR3 is CASSFVRNYGYTF. CDR3 in DNA: TGTGCCAGCAGTTTTGTCAGAAACTATGGCTACACCTTC.